The clone carrying this T cell receptor beta chain has only a few counts. The antigen remains undetermined. Patients aged 18 to 65 had newly diagnosed hyperthyroidism that had lasted under 2 months. This record belongs to a study of T cells in Graves' hyperthyroidism and ophthalmopathy. From germline, CDR1 is MNHNS and CDR2 SASEGT. V shed 6 bases and J 8 bases; nucleotides not matched to a gene: 7. The CDR3 runs to 13 residues. Researchers took RNA transcripts and amplified the TCR beta CDR3 regions from them. First-round RT-PCR targeting the TCR CDR3 was performed with the HTBI primer set. One entry per CDR3 protein, called by TCRdb with MiXCR from the multiplex PCR reads. The sample yields about 380,000 distinct CDR3 sequences, over 11% seen once. Regarding the study as a whole: Before onset, ophthalmopathy was predicted by the model a median approximately 6.7 months earlier.

This clonotype was sampled from a woman between 55 and 75 years old with Graves' hyperthyroidism. Material for sequencing was blood. This chain links TRBV6-1 with TRBJ1-5; TRBD1 matches 7 bases. The CDR3 DNA is TGTGCCAGCAGGTCACAGGGGCTCGAGCCCCAGCATTTT. Amino acid sequence: CASRSQGLEPQHF.